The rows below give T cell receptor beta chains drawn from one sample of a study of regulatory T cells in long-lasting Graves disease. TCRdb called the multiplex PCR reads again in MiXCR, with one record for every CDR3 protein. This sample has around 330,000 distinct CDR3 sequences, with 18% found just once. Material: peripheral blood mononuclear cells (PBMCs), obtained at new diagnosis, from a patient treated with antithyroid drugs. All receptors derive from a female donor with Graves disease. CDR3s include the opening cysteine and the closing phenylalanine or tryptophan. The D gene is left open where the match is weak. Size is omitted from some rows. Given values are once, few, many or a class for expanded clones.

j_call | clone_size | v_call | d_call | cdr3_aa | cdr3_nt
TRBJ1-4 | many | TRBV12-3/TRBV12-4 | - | CASSSTGRPGNEKLFF | TGTGCCAGCAGTTCAACCGGGCGACCTGGGAATGAAAAACTGTTTTTT
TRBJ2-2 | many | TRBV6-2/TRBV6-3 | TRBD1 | CASAAGQGATGELFF | TGTGCCAGCGCCGCGGGACAGGGTGCCACCGGGGAGCTGTTTTTT
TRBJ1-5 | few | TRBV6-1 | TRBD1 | CASSRGDRGSPQHF | TGTGCCAGCAGCCGGGGGGACAGGGGAAGCCCCCAGCATTTT
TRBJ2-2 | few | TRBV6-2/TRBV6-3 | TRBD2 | CASSPSGRRTGELFF | TGTGCCAGCAGCCCGAGCGGGAGGCGTACCGGGGAGCTGTTTTTT
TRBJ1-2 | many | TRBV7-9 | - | CASSSGTDYGYTF | TGTGCCAGCAGCTCCGGGACGGACTATGGCTACACCTTC
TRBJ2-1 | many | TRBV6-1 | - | CASSPGAGPYNEQFF | TGTGCCAGCAGTCCCGGCGCGGGCCCCTACAATGAGCAGTTCTTC
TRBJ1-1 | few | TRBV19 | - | CASSIEGDGLTEAFF | TGTGCCAGTAGTATAGAAGGGGACGGCCTCACTGAAGCTTTCTTT
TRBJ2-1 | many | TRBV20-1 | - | CSAHGAHHDNEQFF | TGCAGTGCCCACGGGGCGCACCATGACAATGAGCAGTTCTTC
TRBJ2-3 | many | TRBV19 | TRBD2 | CASSPRTSELVDTQYF | TGTGCCAGTAGTCCCAGGACTAGCGAGTTGGTAGATACGCAGTATTTT
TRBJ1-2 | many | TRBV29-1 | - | CSVGQSYGYTF | TGCAGCGTCGGACAGAGCTATGGCTACACCTTC
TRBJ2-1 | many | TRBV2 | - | CASKGVPAYNEQLF | TGTGCCAGCAAAGGGGTCCCGGCCTACAATGAGCAGCTCTTC
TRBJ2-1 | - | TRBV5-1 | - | CASSSGSVRSSYNEQFF | TGCGCCAGCAGCTCGGGTAGCGTGAGAAGCTCCTACAATGAGCAGTTCTTC
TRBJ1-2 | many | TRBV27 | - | CASSYPGGGYTF | TGTGCCAGCAGTTACCCGGGAGGGGGCTACACCTTC
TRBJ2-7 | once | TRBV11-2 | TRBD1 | CASSREDRGRGEQYF | TGTGCCAGCAGCCGAGAGGACAGGGGGCGTGGGGAGCAGTACTTC
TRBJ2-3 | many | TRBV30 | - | CAWSGVSGGYEYF | TGTGCCTGGAGTGGGGTCTCAGGAGGGTACGAGTATTTT
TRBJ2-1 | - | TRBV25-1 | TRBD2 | CASSGSGRASSYNEQFF | TGTGCCAGCAGTGGTAGCGGGAGGGCCAGTTCATACAATGAGCAGTTCTTC
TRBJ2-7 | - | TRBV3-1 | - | CASSQLQGNEQYF | TGTGCCAGCAGCCAGCTACAGGGAAACGAGCAGTACTTC
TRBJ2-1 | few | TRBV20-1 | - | CSASTATSFFYEQFF | TGCAGTGCTAGCACCGCGACTAGTTTTTTTTATGAGCAGTTCTTC
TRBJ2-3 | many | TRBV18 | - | CASSPGGADTQYF | TGTGCCAGCTCACCAGGAGGGGCAGATACGCAGTATTTT
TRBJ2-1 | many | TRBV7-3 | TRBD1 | CASSPRATGRNEQFF | TGTGCCAGCAGCCCACGCGCGACAGGGCGCAATGAGCAGTTCTTC
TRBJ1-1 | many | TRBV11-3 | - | CASSPGGFAEAFF | TGTGCCAGCAGTCCGGGCGGGTTCGCTGAAGCTTTCTTT
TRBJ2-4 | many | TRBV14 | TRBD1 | CASSRTGKNIQYF | TGTGCCAGCAGCCGGACAGGGAAAAACATTCAGTACTTC
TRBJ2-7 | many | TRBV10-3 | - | CAISEPTLYSYEQYF | TGTGCCATCAGTGAGCCTACTTTGTACTCCTACGAGCAGTACTTC
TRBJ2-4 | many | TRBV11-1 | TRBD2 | CASEEELAGSIQYF | TGTGCCAGCGAAGAAGAGCTAGCGGGATCCATTCAGTACTTC
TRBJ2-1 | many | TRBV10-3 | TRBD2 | CAISPLGGSYNEQFF | TGTGCCATCAGTCCACTCGGGGGGTCCTACAATGAGCAGTTCTTC
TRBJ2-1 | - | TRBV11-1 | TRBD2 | CASSLPLAGGPGYNEQFF | TGTGCCAGCAGCTTACCCCTAGCGGGAGGGCCGGGTTACAATGAGCAGTTCTTC
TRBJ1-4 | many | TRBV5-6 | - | CASSFQMTTTNEKLFF | TGTGCCAGCAGCTTCCAGATGACAACAACTAATGAAAAACTGTTTTTT
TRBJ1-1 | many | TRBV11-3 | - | CASSIPGVTEAFF | TGTGCCAGCAGTATACCAGGGGTAACTGAAGCTTTCTTT
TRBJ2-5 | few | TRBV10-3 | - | CAIRPHGDFQETQYF | TGTGCCATCAGGCCTCACGGGGACTTCCAAGAGACCCAGTACTTC
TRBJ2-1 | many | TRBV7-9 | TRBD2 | CASSLSSLASYNEQFF | TGTGCCAGCAGCTTAAGTTCACTAGCGAGTTACAATGAGCAGTTCTTC
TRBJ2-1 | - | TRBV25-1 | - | CASRWDSGIFNEQFF | TGTGCCAGCCGCTGGGACTCAGGGATATTCAATGAGCAGTTCTTC
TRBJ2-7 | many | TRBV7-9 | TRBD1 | CASSTNLDRGRSYEQYF | TGTGCCAGCAGCACGAACCTCGACAGGGGGCGATCCTACGAGCAGTACTTC
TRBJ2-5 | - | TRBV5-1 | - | CASSPNRDRETQYF | TGCGCCAGCAGCCCAAACAGGGATCGAGAGACCCAGTACTTC
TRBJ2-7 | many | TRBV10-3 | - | CAMRTASYEQYF | TGTGCCATGCGGACAGCCTCCTACGAGCAGTACTTC
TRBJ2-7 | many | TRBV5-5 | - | CASSFGGVRDEQYF | TGTGCCAGCAGCTTTGGGGGCGTGAGGGACGAGCAGTACTTC